The next 10 T cell receptor beta chains were all read from a single sample in a study of blood T cell repertoires in COVID-19. Assay used: immunoSEQ multiplex PCR; TCRdb lists only in-frame clones, some missing. Found here are approximately 330,000 clones, around 86% of them singletons; the top ten hold about 4.2%. The sample consisted of PBMCs or T cells enriched from blood (not recorded which). Receptor source: a woman aged 40 to 50 with acute COVID-19.

The rearrangement uses TRBV20-1 and TRBJ2-5, with D perhaps TRBD2 (5 bases). There are 15 residues in the CDR3. The V and J ends lost 3 bases and 5 bases respectively, with 19 bases between them. Germline V gene sequence: CDR1 DFQATT, CDR2 SNEGSKA (reference sequence). In DNA form, the CDR3 reads TGCAGTGCTAGTAGGAGCGGAGGCACTTTGGAGACCCAGTACTTC. It specifies CSASRSGGTLETQYF.

This clone was recorded once. This chain connects TRBV7-2 to TRBJ1-4; TRBD1 might be the D (5 bases). Trimming pared 1 base from V and 0 bases from J, leaving 9 bases between. This CDR3 region has 16 residues. CDR1 is SGHTA, CDR2 FQGNSA, per germline. The CDR3 bases are TGTGCCAGCAGCTTAGTTGGGGGGGCAACTAATGAAAAACTGTTTTTT. Amino acids: CASSLVGGATNEKLFF.

The chain's CDR3 is CASSIDLFFGTGVLNTEAFF. CDR3 nucleotides: TGTGCCAGTAGTATAGATCTATTCTTCGGGACAGGGGTGTTGAACACTGAAGCTTTCTTT. The J gene is TRBJ1-1, the V gene TRBV19; 10 bases are a match to TRBD1. Looked up from germline, CDR1 is LNHDA and CDR2 is SQIVND (reference sequence). CDR3 length: 20 residues. J gave up 0 bases and V 0 bases, and 13 bases lay outside the gene matches.

J is TRBJ1-2 and V is TRBV6-2 or TRBV6-3, with TRBD1 matching 7 bases. The germline CDR1 and CDR2 sequences are MNHEY and SVGEGT. The length of the CDR3 is 14 residues. Trimming removed 6 bases from V and 4 bases from J; junction bases left unmatched: 8. The DNA of the CDR3 is TGTGCCAGCAGCTCACAGGGGTCGGCCTATGGCTACACCTTC. Its translation: CASSSQGSAYGYTF.

The rearrangement links TRBV6-5 to TRBJ1-3; no clear D gene. Trimming removed 7 bases from V and 7 bases from J, with 17 bases in between. This CDR3 spans 14 amino acids. Germline CDR1 MNHEY, CDR2 SVGAGI. The CDR3 bases are TGTGCCAGCACTTCAGGCCTCTCGGTTAACACCATATATTTT. Translating it yields CASTSGLSVNTIYF.

The chain couples TRBV10-3 to TRBJ1-1; no reliable D call. V was trimmed by 2 bases and J by 1 base, leaving 8 bases between them. The CDR3 loop spans 14 amino acids. The germline V gene encodes CDR1 ENHRY and CDR2 SYGVKD. The CDR3: CAISERPGNTEAFF. The CDR3 DNA sequence: TGTGCCATCAGTGAGCGACCAGGGAACACTGAAGCTTTCTTT.

The chain joins TRBV6-5 to TRBJ2-7; TRBD1 is a possible D gene (5 bases). Germline V gene data show CDR1 as MNHEY and CDR2 as SVGAGI. With 6 bases removed from V and 7 bases from J, the gap between germline ends came to 16 bases. CDR3 size: 13 residues. CDR3 in amino acids: CASRTQGYGEQYF. The CDR3 DNA is TGTGCCAGCAGGACCCAGGGTTACGGAGAGCAGTACTTC.

The chain links TRBV12-3 or TRBV12-4 to TRBJ2-1; D remains unclear. V was cut by 5 bases and J by 8 bases, with 7 bases left in between. The CDR3 totals 11 residues. CDR3 sequence (DNA): TGTGCCAGCAGTCTCCTCGATGAGCAGTTCTTC. It yields the protein CASSLLDEQFF.

This clone showed up just a few times. The chain couples TRBV15 to TRBJ1-5, with D unresolved. The CDR3 runs to 14 residues. The germline CDR1 and CDR2 sequences are LNHNV and YYDKDF (reference sequence). The ends were cut back, 0 bases at V and 1 base at J, with 4 bases in the middle. CDR3 loop: CATSRDGSNQPQHF. In nucleotides, the CDR3 is TGTGCCACCAGCAGAGATGGCAGCAATCAGCCCCAGCATTTT.

This chain links TRBV20-1 with TRBJ1-5; D unclear. V was cut by 3 bases and J by 6 bases, with 18 bases left in between. CDR3 length equals 15 residues. In germline, CDR1 is DFQATT, CDR2 SNEGSKA (reference sequence). The CDR3 is CSASILGLSGQPQHF. The CDR3 DNA sequence: TGCAGTGCTAGTATACTGGGTCTATCGGGTCAGCCCCAGCATTTT.